This T cell receptor beta chain was retrieved from a study of OX40 agonist ivuxolimab in advanced cancers. Study in general: Cohort: approximately 79% men, mean age roughly 60, aged about 20 to 90. Prior therapy, whether anti-PD-1, anti-PD-L1 or anti-CTLA-4, was allowed, and under 50% had some.

CDR1 is MNHNS, CDR2 SASEGT, per germline. The ends were cut back, 8 bases at V and 0 bases at J, with 4 bases in the middle. The CDR3 consists of 12 residues. This clone was counted a single time. Some clones are missing from TCRdb's copy, which holds only in-frame ones; the method was immunoSEQ multiplex PCR. The sample has roughly 70,000 clones, more than 75% seen once; the top ten hold about 2.3%. This receptor was identified in an adult with an advanced solid tumor such as melanoma, head and neck, liver or kidney cancer. V is TRBV6-1 and J is TRBJ1-4, with D unclear. The sample was CD4+ or CD8+ T cells sorted from blood, taken in a trial of the OX40 agonist ivuxolimab. The DNA for the CDR3 is TGTGCCAGCGCTTCAACTAATGAAAAACTGTTTTTT. Its protein product is CASASTNEKLFF.